The entry below gives a single T cell receptor (beta chain) sequence along with its context. Per the original methods: Using reference gene primer amplification, nucleated cell counts were estimated. Sequencing was performed with immunoSEQ multiplex PCR; in TCRdb, only in-frame clones are kept and a portion is missing. That table is the source of V, J and clone size, and D and trimming were worked out from the DNA. The repertoire holds approximately 140,000 clones, with roughly 80% as singletons. Germline assignment: CDR1 SGHRS and CDR2 YFSETQ. The CDR3 sequence is 15 residues long. J lost 0 bases, V lost 4 bases, and 3 bases had no gene match. This specimen comes from a study of blood T cell repertoires in COVID-19. About the study: The United States, Italy and Spain supplied acute and convalescent COVID-19 samples. Nucleic acid was either cDNA or gDNA, and it came from T cells, B-cell-depleted T cells, or PBMCs.

The chain recombines TRBV5-1 with TRBJ2-2, with 7 bases that match TRBD2. The TCR sequence derives from a man aged 45-65 years with acute or convalescent COVID-19. The sequenced sample consisted of peripheral blood. CDR3 amino acids: CASSPRGTNTGELFF. In nucleotides, the CDR3 is TGCGCCAGCAGCCCGCGGGGGACGAACACCGGGGAGCTGTTTTTT.